This T cell receptor (beta chain) comes out of a study of neurological immune-mediated disorders. This clonotype was recorded many times. CDR3 length: 15 residues. Deletions cut 3 bases from V and 4 bases from J, with 15 bases between. Germline CDR1 ENHRY, CDR2 SYGVKD. Per sequencing run, 15-18 subjects together gave over 180 million TCR-beta sequences. MiXCR, applied by TCRdb to the 5' RACE reads, yields one record per CDR3 protein. The sample has around 33,000 distinct CDR3 sequences; under 30% are singletons. Sequenced: CD4+ T cells from blood. The rearrangement joins TRBV10-3 to TRBJ1-2, with a possible D match to TRBD1 (6 bases). The sequence came from a man aged 50 or older with HTLV-1-associated myelopathy (HAM/TSP). CDR3 sequence (DNA): TGTGCCATCAGTGACGGAGGGGGACTTTCCTATGGCTACACCTTC. Translation gives CAISDGGGLSYGYTF.